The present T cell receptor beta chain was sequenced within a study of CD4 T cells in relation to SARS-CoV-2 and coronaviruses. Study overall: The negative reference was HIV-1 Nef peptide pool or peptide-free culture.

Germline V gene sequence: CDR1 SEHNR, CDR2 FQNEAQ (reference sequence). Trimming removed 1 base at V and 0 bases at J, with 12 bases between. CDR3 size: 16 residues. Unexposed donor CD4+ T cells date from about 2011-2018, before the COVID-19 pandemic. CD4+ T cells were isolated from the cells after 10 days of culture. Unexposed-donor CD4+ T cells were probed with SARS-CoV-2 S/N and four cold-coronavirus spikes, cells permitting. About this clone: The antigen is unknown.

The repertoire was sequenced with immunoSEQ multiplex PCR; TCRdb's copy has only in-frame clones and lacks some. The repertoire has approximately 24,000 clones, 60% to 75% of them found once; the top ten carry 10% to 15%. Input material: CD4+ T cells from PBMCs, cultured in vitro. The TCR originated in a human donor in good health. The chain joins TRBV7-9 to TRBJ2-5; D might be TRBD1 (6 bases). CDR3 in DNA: TGTGCCAGCAGCTTAGTGGGGACATGGTACCAAGAGACCCAGTACTTC. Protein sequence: CASSLVGTWYQETQYF.